The subject of this entry is one TCR beta chain. Antigen unknown. These data come from a study of Ad26.COV2.S vaccination and SARS-CoV-2 variants. The overall study: The study gave Ad26.COV2.S intramuscularly, once or twice 56 days apart. Study outcomes and limitations: Total T cell responses were possibly underestimated by TCR breadth and depth analyses.

CDR1 and CDR2 from the germline V gene are LNHDA and SQIVND (reference sequence). There are 15 residues in the CDR3. Unmatched junction bases numbered 2, after V lost 4 bases and J lost 3 bases. Noted treatment: 19 received Ad26.COV2.S at low or high dose, single or two shots; about 5 received placebo; per-sample allocation not given. Vaccine and placebo recipients were sampled on day 63 after the first injection. Recruitment in Boston yielded a donor of adult age, 18-55 years. Vaccination employed an Ad26 vector expressing the Wuhan-strain SARS-CoV-2 spike. TCRdb's table, derived via immunoSEQ multiplex PCR, lists solely in-frame clones and lacks some. The profile shows some 250,000 clones, 70% to 90% of them singletons.

The source material was peripheral blood, sampled in a trial of Ad26.COV2.S vaccine versus placebo. This clonotype was sampled from a person aged 18-65 years who received the Ad26.COV2.S COVID-19 vaccine or a placebo. The V and J genes are TRBV19 and TRBJ2-1; 11 bases map to TRBD1. In DNA form, the CDR3 reads TGTGCCAGTAGTAAAGGGACAGGGGGCTACAATGAGCAGTTCTTC. Encoded protein: CASSKGTGGYNEQFF. Full variable domain (missing parts from reference TRBV19 and TRBJ2-1): DGGITQSPKYLFRKEGQNVTLSCEQNLNHDAMYWYRQDPGQGLRLIYYSQIVNDFQKGDIAEGYSVSREKKESFPLTVTSAQKNPTAFYLCASSKGTGGYNEQFFGPGTRLTVL.